Following are 27 T cell receptor beta chains from one sample sequenced in a study of identical twins. TCRdb reanalysed the 5' RACE reads using MiXCR and keeps one entry per CDR3 protein. The sample gives hundreds of thousands of distinct CDR3 sequences, over 20% of which show up once; approximately 4.5% is in the top ten. This sample also appeared in a second study, on T cells expressing NK-cell markers.

Sequenced: PBMCs. All receptors come from a woman in her late teens or twenties in good health.

This clonotype was detected ten times or more. The chain is built from TRBV7-9 and TRBJ1-6, with D unclear. From germline, CDR1 is SEHNR and CDR2 FQNEAQ (reference sequence). The CDR3 is 13 residues long. Between the trimmed V and J ends, which lost 3 bases and 8 bases, there was a span of 8 bases. The CDR3 DNA follows: TGTGCCAGCAGCTTTAACCAAGATTCACCCCTCCACTTT. Translating gives CASSFNQDSPLHF.

The table lists this clonotype with a few counts. This chain connects TRBV20-1 to TRBJ1-2; TRBD1 matches 9 bases. The CDR3 loop spans 13 amino acids. From germline, CDR1 is DFQATT and CDR2 SNEGSKA (reference sequence). With 6 bases clipped from V and 8 bases from J, the junction kept 10 bases outside the gene matches. CDR3 loop: CSAPHRGQGGYTF. CDR3 nucleotides: TGCAGTGCGCCCCACAGGGGGCAGGGGGGCTACACCTTC.

The chain combines TRBV6-5 with TRBJ1-1, with D unresolved. The CDR3 spans 12 residues. The germline V gene has CDR1 MNHEY and CDR2 SVGAGI. V was cut by 5 bases and J by 8 bases, with 12 bases left in between. CDR3 loop: CASSRTQHEAFF. As DNA, the CDR3 is TGTGCCAGCAGTCGAACGCAACACGAAGCTTTCTTT.

CDR3 nucleotide sequence: TGCAGCGTTGCCCGCGTCAACTACAATGAGCAGTTCTTC. Protein: CSVARVNYNEQFF. V usage is TRBV29-1 and J usage is TRBJ2-1; no definite D call. V was clipped by 4 bases and J by 3 bases, with 10 bases between them. The CDR3 loop spans 13 amino acids. Germline assignment: CDR1 SQVTM and CDR2 ANQGSEA.

This clonotype was counted only a few times. V and J are TRBV20-1 and TRBJ2-7; tentatively, D is TRBD1 or TRBD2 (5 bases each). Trimming left V 3 bases short and J 2 bases short, with 17 bases between. Germline V CDR1 and CDR2: DFQATT, SNEGSKA (reference sequence). The CDR3 consists of 15 residues. CDR3 loop: CSASINTGTTYEQYF. CDR3 nucleotides: TGCAGTGCTAGTATTAATACGGGGACCACCTACGAGCAGTACTTC.

This clonotype was picked up many times. This rearrangement joins TRBV15 to TRBJ1-5, with D perhaps matching TRBD1 (5 bases). Germline CDR1 and CDR2: LNHNV and YYDKDF (reference sequence). The CDR3 runs to 16 residues. V was shortened by 3 bases and J by 8 bases, with 20 bases between the two germline ends. The CDR3 region is CATSSPTNHPGKPQHF. CDR3 DNA: TGTGCCACCAGCAGCCCTACGAACCATCCAGGGAAGCCCCAGCATTTT.

This clonotype was recorded a few times. This chain connects TRBV3-1 to TRBJ2-5; the D is unclear. This CDR3 is built from 14 residues. Looked up from germline, CDR1 is LGHDT and CDR2 is YNNKEL (reference sequence). V lost 4 bases and J lost 1, with 10 bases in between. The CDR3 DNA reads as TGTGCCAGCAGCCCCCTCGGGCCCCAAGAGACCCAGTACTTC. It specifies CASSPLGPQETQYF.

The CDR3 loop reads CSTKRGGVHNEQFF. For the CDR3, the DNA is TGCAGTACTAAGCGGGGGGGCGTGCACAATGAGCAGTTCTTC. V gene TRBV20-1 combines with J gene TRBJ2-1, with TRBD2 matching over 10 bases. The V segment lost 8 bases and the J segment 5 bases; nucleotides outside the gene matches: 9. The CDR3 length is 14 residues. Germline CDR1 is DFQATT and CDR2 is SNEGSKA (reference sequence).

This clonotype came up a few times. The chain employs TRBV12-3 or TRBV12-4 and TRBJ2-5, with D uncertain. This CDR3 spans 14 amino acids. Deletions cut 8 bases from V and 0 bases from J, with 13 bases between. For the CDR3, the DNA is TGTGCCAGCGCACTTATGGCGGACCAAGAGACCCAGTACTTC. Its protein is CASALMADQETQYF.

This clonotype occurred a few times. The genes are TRBV5-5 and TRBJ2-7; TRBD2 matches 7 bases. V shed 0 bases and J 3 bases; nucleotides not matched to a gene: 3. The CDR3 consists of 14 residues. The V gene's germline CDR1 is SGHKS and CDR2 YYEKEE (reference sequence). The DNA of the CDR3 is TGTGCCAGCAGCTTGGGGCGGACTAGCTACGAGCAGTACTTC. Translated: CASSLGRTSYEQYF.

The chain combines TRBV20-1 with TRBJ2-1; TRBD1 aligns across 8 bases. Germline V gene sequence: CDR1 DFQATT, CDR2 SNEGSKA (reference sequence). CDR3 length equals 12 residues. V was pared by 6 bases and J by 10 bases, with 8 bases of the junction left unmatched. In nucleotides, the CDR3 is TGCAGTGCGCAAAGGACAGGGATGGAGCAGTTCTTC. Protein: CSAQRTGMEQFF.

This clonotype was detected many times. The V and J genes are TRBV29-1 and TRBJ2-1, with D tentatively TRBD2 (6 bases). CDR3 size: 12 residues. Trimming shortened V by 4 bases and J by 9 bases, and 13 bases separated the two germline ends. Per the germline V gene, CDR1 is SQVTM and CDR2 is ANQGSEA. The CDR3 DNA sequence: TGCAGCGTTGTGGAGCGGGCTGCTGAGCAGTTCTTC. Its protein product is CSVVERAAEQFF.

V gene TRBV5-6 combines with J gene TRBJ2-1; no reliable D call. The CDR3 is made up of 16 amino acids. Germline V CDR1 and CDR2: SGHDT, YYEEEE. V was trimmed by 4 bases and J by 4 bases, leaving 18 bases between them. The CDR3 bases are TGTGCCAGCAGCGTGTTAGGTCCGAGTCTATACAATGAGCAGTTCTTC. This gives the protein CASSVLGPSLYNEQFF.

This chain joins TRBV20-1 and TRBJ1-4, with D hard to call. V lost 5 bases to trimming and J lost 8 bases, with 15 bases between them. CDR3 length equals 13 residues. Germline V gives CDR1 DFQATT, CDR2 SNEGSKA (reference sequence). The DNA for the CDR3 is TGCAGTGCTCCCGACCCTTGGGAGGAAAAACTGTTTTTT. Translating gives CSAPDPWEEKLFF.

The chain employs TRBV6-1 and TRBJ2-7, with 10 positions matching TRBD1. The length of the CDR3 is 14 residues. The trim removed 4 bases at V and 6 bases at J, leaving 6 bases unmatched. Germline-derived CDR1 and CDR2 are MNHNS and SASEGT. CDR3 loop: CASSAGTGVREQYF. The CDR3, as DNA: TGTGCCAGCAGTGCCGGGACAGGGGTTCGCGAGCAGTACTTC.

This clonotype was seen at least ten times. The chain is built from TRBV7-3 and TRBJ1-1; maybe TRBD1 (6 bases). This CDR3 is built from 15 residues. V was clipped by 2 bases and J by 1 base, with 11 bases between them. Germline loops: CDR1 SGHTA, CDR2 FQGTGA. CDR3 in DNA: TGTGCCAGCAGCTTACAGGGGAGCGAGAACACTGAAGCTTTCTTT. Its protein is CASSLQGSENTEAFF.

The chain couples TRBV5-6 to TRBJ2-1; the D gene is possibly TRBD2 (5 bases). The germline V and J ends were trimmed by 0 bases and 1 base, with 8 bases remaining between them. This CDR3 region has 15 residues. In germline, CDR1 is SGHDT, CDR2 YYEEEE. CDR3 region: CASSLGRVSYNEQFF. In DNA form, the CDR3 reads TGTGCCAGCAGCTTGGGGCGGGTATCCTACAATGAGCAGTTCTTC.

As to this clonotype: Its ends do not fully match the called genes, so a read error is possible. The chain has TRBV6-2 or TRBV6-3 and TRBJ2-1; D possibly corresponds to TRBD2 (5 bases). The CDR3 has 13 residues. CDR1 and CDR2 (germline): MNHEY, SVGEGT. The CDR3 reads CASSYRTSLALAF. DNA for the CDR3: TGTGCCAGCAGTTATCGCACTAGTCTCGCTTTGGCCTTC.

A few counts support this clonotype. The gene calls are TRBV12-3 or TRBV12-4 and TRBJ2-5; 12 nucleotides line up with TRBD2. There are 18 residues in the CDR3. The junction had 10 bases not matched to a gene; V was cut back by 3 bases and J by 2 bases. The CDR3 region is CASSFGLTSGGKQETQYF. CDR3 DNA sequence: TGTGCCAGCAGTTTTGGCCTCACTAGCGGGGGGAAACAAGAGACCCAGTACTTC.

This chain links TRBV12-3 or TRBV12-4 with TRBJ1-1; D is unresolved. The V gene lost 6 bases and the J gene lost 0 bases, with 11 bases spanning the gap. The CDR3 runs 14 residues. The CDR3 bases are TGTGCCAGCAGCCTCTTAATCATGAACACTGAAGCTTTCTTT. Translated: CASSLLIMNTEAFF.

The V gene is TRBV10-3, the J gene TRBJ2-5, with D unclear. CDR3 length: 10 residues. Germline values: CDR1 ENHRY, CDR2 SYGVKD. V dropped 8 bases and J dropped 4 bases, with 5 bases sitting between them. CDR3 region: CAIGGETQYF. In DNA, the CDR3 is TGTGCCATCGGCGGAGAGACCCAGTACTTC.

This chain links TRBV12-3 or TRBV12-4 with TRBJ1-1; no firm D call. The V gene lost 5 bases and the J gene lost 3 bases, with 10 bases spanning the gap. The CDR3 sequence is 13 residues long. In DNA form, the CDR3 reads TGTGCCAGCAGTGGCGACATGGACACTGAAGCTTTCTTT. Translating gives CASSGDMDTEAFF.

The J gene is TRBJ2-7, the V gene TRBV20-1, with 7 bases that match TRBD2. The ends lost 0 bases at V and 4 bases at J; junction bases unmatched: 15. The CDR3 is made up of 17 amino acids. Germline CDR1 is DFQATT and CDR2 is SNEGSKA (reference sequence). The DNA of the CDR3 is TGCAGTGCTAGAGATCGGCTAGCGGAAGTAGGGTTGTACGAGCAGTACTTC. This codes for CSARDRLAEVGLYEQYF.

J is TRBJ2-6 and V is TRBV7-9; D is undetermined. In germline, CDR1 is SEHNR, CDR2 FQNEAQ (reference sequence). The CDR3 runs to 16 residues. V shed 5 bases and J shed 1 base, with 12 bases lying between them. For the CDR3, the DNA is TGTGCCAGCAGCCCATGGGCCCCATCTGGGGCCAACGTCCTGACTTTC. It translates to CASSPWAPSGANVLTF.

This clonotype appeared a few times. The chain carries TRBV29-1 and TRBJ2-5, with D tentatively TRBD2 (5 bases). V shed 4 bases and J shed 7 bases, with 10 bases lying between them. Germline CDR1 is SQVTM and CDR2 is ANQGSEA. CDR3 length equals 11 residues. The CDR3 DNA reads TGCAGCGTTGTCGGGAAAGGGACCCAGTACTTC. It translates to CSVVGKGTQYF.

This clonotype was detected only a few times. The V and J genes are TRBV15 and TRBJ1-1, with a possible D match to TRBD1 (5 bases). Per germline, CDR1 LNHNV and CDR2 YYDKDF (reference sequence). Trimming took off 5 bases at V and 6 bases at J, with 13 bases between the two ends. This CDR3 has 13 amino acids. The CDR3, as DNA: TGTGCCACCAGCTCCAGGGACCCGCCTGAAGCTTTCTTT. Protein sequence: CATSSRDPPEAFF. The whole variable domain, filled in from reference TRBV15 and TRBJ1-1, reads DAMVIQNPRYQVTQFGKPVTLSCSQTLNHNVMYWYQQKSSQAPKLLFHYYDKDFNNEADTPDNFQSRRPNTSFCFLDIRSPGLGDTAMYLCATSSRDPPEAFFGQGTRLTVV.

The chain has TRBV3-1 and TRBJ1-2; D ambiguous. Germline V gives CDR1 LGHDT, CDR2 YNNKEL (reference sequence). This CDR3 has 12 residues. Trimming shortened V by 8 bases and J by 4 bases, and 11 bases separated the two germline ends. This chain's CDR3 is CASGEGSYGYTF. Written as DNA, the CDR3 is TGTGCCAGCGGGGAGGGAAGCTATGGCTACACCTTC.